This TCR beta chain was documented in a study of OX40 agonist ivuxolimab in advanced cancers. Study summary: Ivuxolimab doses were 0.01, 0.1, 0.3, 1.5, 3 or 10 mg/kg every 2 weeks. The study's findings and limits: Some nonresponders likewise displayed low normalized T-cell clonal expansion.

The method was immunoSEQ multiplex PCR; TCRdb's version includes in-frame clones alone and lacks a portion of them. The sample has around 38,000 clones, roughly 82% seen once. The V end lost 5 bases, the J end lost 3 bases, and 11 bases lay between the germline ends. The germline CDR1 and CDR2 sequences are SNHLY and FYNNEI. This CDR3 has 13 amino acids. Concerning this clone: Antigen unknown.

This TCR was recovered from an adult with an advanced solid tumor such as melanoma, head and neck, liver or kidney cancer. This material consisted of CD4+ or CD8+ T cells sorted from blood, taken in a trial of the OX40 agonist ivuxolimab. J is TRBJ2-7 and V is TRBV2; D gene ambiguous. The DNA of the CDR3 is TGTGCCAGCAGTCGAGGCGCCCTCTACGAGCAGTACTTC. It encodes CASSRGALYEQYF.